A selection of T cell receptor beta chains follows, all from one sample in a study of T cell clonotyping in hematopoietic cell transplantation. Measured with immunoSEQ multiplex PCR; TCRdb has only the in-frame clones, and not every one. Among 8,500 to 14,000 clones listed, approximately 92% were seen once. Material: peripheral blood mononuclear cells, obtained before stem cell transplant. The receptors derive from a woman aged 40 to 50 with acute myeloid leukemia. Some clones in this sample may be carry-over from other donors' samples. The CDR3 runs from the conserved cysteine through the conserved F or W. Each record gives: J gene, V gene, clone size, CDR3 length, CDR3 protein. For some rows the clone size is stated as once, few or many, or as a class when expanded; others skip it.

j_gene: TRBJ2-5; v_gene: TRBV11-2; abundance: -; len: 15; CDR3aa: CASSSWDREQETQYF
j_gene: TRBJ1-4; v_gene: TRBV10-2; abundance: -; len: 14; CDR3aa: CASSEWGANEKLFF
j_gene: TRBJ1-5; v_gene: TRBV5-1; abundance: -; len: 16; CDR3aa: CASSRTTGEYNQPQHF
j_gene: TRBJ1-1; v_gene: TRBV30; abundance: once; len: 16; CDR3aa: CASSSRGGLKNTEAFF
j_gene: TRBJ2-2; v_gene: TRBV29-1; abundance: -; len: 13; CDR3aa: CSVGVGGAGELFF
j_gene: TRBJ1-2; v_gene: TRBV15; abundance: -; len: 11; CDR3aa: CATSRDEGYTF
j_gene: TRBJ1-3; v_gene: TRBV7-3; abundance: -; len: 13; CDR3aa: CASSPRAGNTIYF
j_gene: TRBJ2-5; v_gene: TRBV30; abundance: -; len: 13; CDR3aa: CAWSFTSGETQYF
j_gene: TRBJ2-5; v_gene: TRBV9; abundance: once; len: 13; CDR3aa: CASSVAGGETQYF
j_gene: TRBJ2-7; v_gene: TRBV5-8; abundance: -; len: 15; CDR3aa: CASSRRGLPPGEQYF
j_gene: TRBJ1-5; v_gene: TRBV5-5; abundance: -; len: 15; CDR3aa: CASSHLDSPDQPQHF
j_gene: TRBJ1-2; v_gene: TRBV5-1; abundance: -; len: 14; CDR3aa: CASSLFGQAYGYTF
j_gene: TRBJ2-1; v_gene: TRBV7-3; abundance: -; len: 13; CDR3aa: CASSPRGNNEQFF
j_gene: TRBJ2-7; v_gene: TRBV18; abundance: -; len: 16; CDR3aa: CASSPQGLAGEYEQYF
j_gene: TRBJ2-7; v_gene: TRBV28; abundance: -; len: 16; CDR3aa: CASSFRGQRRSYEQYF
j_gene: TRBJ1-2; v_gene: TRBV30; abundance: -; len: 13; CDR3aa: CAWSRGQGYGYTF
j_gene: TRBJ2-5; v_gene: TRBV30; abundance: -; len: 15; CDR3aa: CAWSVGTGPGETQYF
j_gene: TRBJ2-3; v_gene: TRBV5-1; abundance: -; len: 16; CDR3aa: CASSAGLFRHTDTQYF
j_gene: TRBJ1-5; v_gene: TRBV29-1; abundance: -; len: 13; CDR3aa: CSVVPGGGQPQHF
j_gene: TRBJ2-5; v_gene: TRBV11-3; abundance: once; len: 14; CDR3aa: CASSLTGTGGAQYF
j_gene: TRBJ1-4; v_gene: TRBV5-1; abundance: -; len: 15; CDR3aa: CASSSQGHAGEKLFF
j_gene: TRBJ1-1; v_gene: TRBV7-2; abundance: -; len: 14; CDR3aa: CARTKVQGKTEAFF
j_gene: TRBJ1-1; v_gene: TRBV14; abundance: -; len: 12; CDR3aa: CASSEVGAVAFF
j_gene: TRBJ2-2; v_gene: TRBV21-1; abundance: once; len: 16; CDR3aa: CASRSERDLHTGELFF
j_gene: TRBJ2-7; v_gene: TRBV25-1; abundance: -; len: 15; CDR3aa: CASSIYRGPWDEQYF
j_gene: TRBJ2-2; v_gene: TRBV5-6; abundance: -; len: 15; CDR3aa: CASSQGTGRPGELFF
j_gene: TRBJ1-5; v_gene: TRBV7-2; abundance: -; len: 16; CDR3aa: CASSLGRGGGNQPQHF
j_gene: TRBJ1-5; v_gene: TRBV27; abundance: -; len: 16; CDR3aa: CASSPLQSGNNQPQHF
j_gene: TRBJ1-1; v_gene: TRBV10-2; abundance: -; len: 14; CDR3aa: CASSARQGITEAFF
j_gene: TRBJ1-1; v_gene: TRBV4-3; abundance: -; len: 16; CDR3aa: CASSQGDILSNTEAFF
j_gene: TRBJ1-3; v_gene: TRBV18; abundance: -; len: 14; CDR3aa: CASSPLEAGNTIYF
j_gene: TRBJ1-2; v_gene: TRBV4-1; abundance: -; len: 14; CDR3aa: CASSQVPGTDGYTF
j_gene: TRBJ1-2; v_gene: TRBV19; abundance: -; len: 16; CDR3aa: CASSIPGQGVLYGYTF
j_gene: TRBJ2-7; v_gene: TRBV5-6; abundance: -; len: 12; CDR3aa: CASSLRLAWQYF
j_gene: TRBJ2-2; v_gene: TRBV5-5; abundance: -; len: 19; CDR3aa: CASSLLPSSGRAGTGELFF
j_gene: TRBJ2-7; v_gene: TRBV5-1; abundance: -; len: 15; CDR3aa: CASSRQAGAVYEQYF
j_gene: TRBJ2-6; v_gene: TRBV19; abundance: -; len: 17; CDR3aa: CASEDAGRLSGANVLTF